This T cell receptor (beta chain) was identified in a study of blood T cell repertoires in COVID-19. For the study at large: Acute and convalescent COVID-19 specimens originated in the United States, Italy and Spain.

Cohort 3 donors counted as recovered after two negative PCRs, clearance, or resolved symptoms. In the authors' workflow: By means of reference gene primer amplification, nucleated cell counts were estimated. Data came from immunoSEQ multiplex PCR; TCRdb stores just in-frame clones and leaves some out. The V and J calls and the clone size are those of that table, but D and trimming were determined from the DNA. Of hundreds of thousands of clones detected, 85% to 90% appear once; the ten largest clones hold more than 1.5%. The germline CDR1 and CDR2 sequences are LGHNA and YSLEER. The CDR3 length is 16 residues. The ends were cut back, 0 bases at V and 3 bases at J, with 14 bases in the middle.

V usage is TRBV4-3 and J usage is TRBJ1-1; no firm D call. The sequence derives from a man between 35 and 55 years old who had recovered from COVID-19. Sequencing was carried out using PBMCs or T cells enriched from blood (not recorded which). The CDR3: CASSQDSGEPYTEAFF. The DNA for the CDR3 is TGCGCCAGCAGCCAAGATTCCGGGGAACCATACACTGAAGCTTTCTTT.